This is a list of T cell receptor beta chains from one sample in a study of CD8 T cells in ankylosing spondylitis. A single record per CDR3 protein comes from TCRdb applying MiXCR to the 5' RACE reads. The data contain a few hundred thousand distinct CDR3 sequences, over 15% of them singletons. Source material: blood, either unsorted or a sorted T cell fraction (not recorded which). The receptor source for this set is a male donor with ankylosing spondylitis or in good health (not recorded which). Both conserved end residues are part of each CDR3. The order of the fields is D gene, J gene, V gene, clone size, CDR3 DNA, CDR3 protein. D genes are given only for firm matches. Size tells how often a clone was seen (once, few, many) or the class of an expanded clone, and some rows leave it out.

d_call: TRBD2; j_call: TRBJ2-3; v_call: TRBV6-2/TRBV6-3; clone_size: NA; cdr3_nt: TGTGCCAGCAGTCGGACTAGCGGGTCCCCAGATACGCAGTATTTT; cdr3_aa: CASSRTSGSPDTQYF
d_call: NA; j_call: TRBJ2-3; v_call: TRBV2; clone_size: few; cdr3_nt: TGTGCCAGCATTGCGTTCGGATTCGGAACAGATACGCAGTATTTT; cdr3_aa: CASIAFGFGTDTQYF
d_call: NA; j_call: TRBJ1-1; v_call: TRBV15; clone_size: many; cdr3_nt: TGTGCCACCAGCAGAGATATTCCCAACAGCAACACTGAAGCTTTCTTT; cdr3_aa: CATSRDIPNSNTEAFF
d_call: TRBD2; j_call: TRBJ2-1; v_call: TRBV5-1; clone_size: few; cdr3_nt: TGCGCCAGCAGCTTGTGGAGTAGCGGGGAGGAAGAGCAGTTCTTC; cdr3_aa: CASSLWSSGEEEQFF
d_call: TRBD2; j_call: TRBJ2-1; v_call: TRBV6-2/TRBV6-3; clone_size: NA; cdr3_nt: TGTGCCAGCAGTTACCCGTTGACTAGCGGAACCTACAATGAGCAGTTCTTC; cdr3_aa: CASSYPLTSGTYNEQFF
d_call: NA; j_call: TRBJ2-1; v_call: TRBV9; clone_size: NA; cdr3_nt: TGTGCCAGCAGCGTTTACGGACACAATGAGCAGTTCTTC; cdr3_aa: CASSVYGHNEQFF
d_call: NA; j_call: TRBJ2-2; v_call: TRBV4-1; clone_size: few; cdr3_nt: TGCGCCAGCAGCCAAGATGGCATTGAGGTGGGGGACACCGGGGAGCTGTTTTTT; cdr3_aa: CASSQDGIEVGDTGELFF
d_call: TRBD1; j_call: TRBJ2-2; v_call: TRBV10-2; clone_size: NA; cdr3_nt: TGCGCCAGCAGCTACAGGGGACCGAACACCGGGGAGCTGTTTTTT; cdr3_aa: CASSYRGPNTGELFF
d_call: TRBD2; j_call: TRBJ2-7; v_call: TRBV6-6; clone_size: NA; cdr3_nt: TGTGCCAGTGAAGCGGGAGGGTACGAGCAGTACTTC; cdr3_aa: CASEAGGYEQYF
d_call: NA; j_call: TRBJ1-5; v_call: TRBV19; clone_size: NA; cdr3_nt: TGTGCCAGTAGTATCACAGGCCTACCGAATCAGCCCCAGCATTTT; cdr3_aa: CASSITGLPNQPQHF
d_call: TRBD1; j_call: TRBJ1-2; v_call: TRBV27; clone_size: many; cdr3_nt: TGTGCCAGCAGGCGGGACAGGGATGCGGATAGCTATGGCTACACCTTC; cdr3_aa: CASRRDRDADSYGYTF
d_call: TRBD1; j_call: TRBJ1-4; v_call: TRBV2; clone_size: NA; cdr3_nt: TGTGCCAGCAGACAACAGGGGGCGCATGAAAAACTGTTTTTT; cdr3_aa: CASRQQGAHEKLFF
d_call: TRBD2; j_call: TRBJ2-3; v_call: TRBV20-1; clone_size: few; cdr3_nt: TGCAGTGCTAGCGGATGGACTAGCGGGAGTTTCCCAGATACGCAGTATTTT; cdr3_aa: CSASGWTSGSFPDTQYF
d_call: NA; j_call: TRBJ2-7; v_call: TRBV10-3; clone_size: few; cdr3_nt: TGTGCCATCCAAGTGGGGAACGAGCAGTACTTC; cdr3_aa: CAIQVGNEQYF
d_call: TRBD1; j_call: TRBJ2-7; v_call: TRBV5-1; clone_size: NA; cdr3_nt: TGCGCCAGCAGCACGGGACAGGCGAGCTCCTACGAGCAGTACTTC; cdr3_aa: CASSTGQASSYEQYF
d_call: NA; j_call: TRBJ2-5; v_call: TRBV12-3/TRBV12-4; clone_size: few; cdr3_nt: TGTGCCAGCACTCCGGGACTGCAGAAACAAGAGACCCAGTACTTC; cdr3_aa: CASTPGLQKQETQYF
d_call: NA; j_call: TRBJ1-6; v_call: TRBV12-3/TRBV12-4; clone_size: NA; cdr3_nt: TGTGCCAGCAGCCCCGGTAGCGCCTATAATTCACCCCTCCACTTT; cdr3_aa: CASSPGSAYNSPLHF
d_call: NA; j_call: TRBJ2-5; v_call: TRBV13; clone_size: few; cdr3_nt: TGTGCCAGCAGCTCCCGGGGCCGGCGGGAGACCCAGTACTTC; cdr3_aa: CASSSRGRRETQYF
d_call: NA; j_call: TRBJ2-7; v_call: TRBV20-1; clone_size: NA; cdr3_nt: TGCAGTGCTAGATCTCCAGAAAGCTCCTACGAGCAGTACTTC; cdr3_aa: CSARSPESSYEQYF
d_call: NA; j_call: TRBJ2-7; v_call: TRBV11-1; clone_size: NA; cdr3_nt: TGTGCCAGCAGGCTCTTTGGGACCTACGAGCAGTACTTC; cdr3_aa: CASRLFGTYEQYF
d_call: NA; j_call: TRBJ2-7; v_call: TRBV4-1; clone_size: few; cdr3_nt: TGCGCCAGCAGCCAAGGCCAGGGGTTGCCCCTCGAGCAGTACTTC; cdr3_aa: CASSQGQGLPLEQYF
d_call: NA; j_call: TRBJ2-7; v_call: TRBV4-3; clone_size: NA; cdr3_nt: TGCGCCAGCAGCCAAGACTCGCGGGATTGGCCGGGGGAGCAGTACTTC; cdr3_aa: CASSQDSRDWPGEQYF
d_call: NA; j_call: TRBJ2-2; v_call: TRBV19; clone_size: few; cdr3_nt: TGTGCCAGTAGTAACAGAGGGCTCACCGGGGAGCTGTTTTTT; cdr3_aa: CASSNRGLTGELFF